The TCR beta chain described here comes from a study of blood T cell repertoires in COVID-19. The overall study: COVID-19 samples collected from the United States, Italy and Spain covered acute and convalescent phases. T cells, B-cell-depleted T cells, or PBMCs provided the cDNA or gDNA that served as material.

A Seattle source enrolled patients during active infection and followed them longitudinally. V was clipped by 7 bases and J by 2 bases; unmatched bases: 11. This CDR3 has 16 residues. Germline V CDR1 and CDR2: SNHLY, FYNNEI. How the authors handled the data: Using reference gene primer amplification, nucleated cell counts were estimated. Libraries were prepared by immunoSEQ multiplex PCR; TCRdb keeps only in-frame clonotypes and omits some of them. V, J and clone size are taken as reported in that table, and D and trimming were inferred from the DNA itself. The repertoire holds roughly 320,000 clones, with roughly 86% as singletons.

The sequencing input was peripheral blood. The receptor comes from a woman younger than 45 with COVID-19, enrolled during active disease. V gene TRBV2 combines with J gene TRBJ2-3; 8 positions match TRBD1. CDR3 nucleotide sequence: TGTGCCAGCATTGTCAGACAGGGGTGGACCACAGATACGCAGTATTTT. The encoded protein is CASIVRQGWTTDTQYF.